The 24 T cell receptor beta chains below come from one sample, sequenced in a study of metastatic and nonmetastatic thyroid tumors. Each patient went into thyroid surgery without having received any treatment. TCRdb re-processed the PCR reads through MiXCR. The sample records 43,000 or so clones, 20% to 25% being singletons. Sequences were obtained from blood. The receptors come from a male donor with papillary thyroid cancer or a benign thyroid nodule (not recorded which). Some clones in this sample may be carry-over from other donors' samples.

This clone was recorded at least ten times. The chain couples TRBV5-1 to TRBJ2-3, with D perhaps matching TRBD1 (5 bases). Looked up from germline, CDR1 is SGHRS and CDR2 is YFSETQ. V was trimmed by 3 bases and J by 0 bases, leaving 5 bases between them. The length of the CDR3 is 13 residues. This chain's CDR3 is CASSWTSTDTQYF. The DNA of the CDR3 is TGCGCCAGCAGCTGGACAAGCACAGATACGCAGTATTTT.

At least ten counts were recorded for this clone. The rearrangement uses TRBV28 and TRBJ2-7, with TRBD1 matching over 7 bases. J was trimmed by 8 bases and V by 1 base; bases with no gene match: 14. The CDR3 is 16 amino acids. In germline, CDR1 is MDHEN, CDR2 SYDVKM. The CDR3 DNA reads as TGTGCCAGCAGTTTATCGACCGGGACAGAGCTCTATAAGCAGTACTTC. Its translation: CASSLSTGTELYKQYF.

The chain couples TRBV6-1 to TRBJ1-1, with unresolved D. The CDR3 is made up of 13 amino acids. CDR1 is MNHNS, CDR2 SASEGT, per germline. V lost 8 bases, J lost 1 base, and 11 bases lay in between. The CDR3 DNA sequence: TGTGCCAGCCTGGGCCGCGAGAACACTGAAGCTTTCTTT. Its protein product is CASLGRENTEAFF.

This clone has a handful of counts. The CDR3, as DNA: TGTGCCAGCAGATTTAATCGGGACAAACTACAGAATGAGCAGTTCTTC. It yields the protein CASRFNRDKLQNEQFF. The V and J genes are TRBV6-2 or TRBV6-3 and TRBJ2-1; weak D call: TRBD1 (6 bases). Germline CDR1 and CDR2: MNHEY and SVGEGT. Trimming took off 6 bases at V and 7 bases at J, with 22 bases between the two ends. The CDR3 runs 16 residues.

This clone has only a few counts. The chain recombines TRBV14 with TRBJ2-7; tentatively, D is TRBD2 (5 bases). The length of the CDR3 is 14 residues. Germline CDR1 reads SGHDN; CDR2 reads FVKESK. The V gene lost 3 bases and the J gene lost 1 base, with 10 bases spanning the gap. The CDR3 DNA reads TGTGCCAGCAGCCACATAGGCGGGTCCTACGAGCAGTACTTC. Translation gives CASSHIGGSYEQYF.

This clone was seen many times. This chain uses TRBV7-2 with TRBJ2-3, with D possibly TRBD2 on 5 matching bases. The CDR3 consists of 15 residues. Trimming left V 5 bases short and J 0 bases short, with 12 bases between. Germline CDR1 and CDR2: SGHTA and FQGNSA. The CDR3 region has the DNA TGTGCCAGCAGCCGAGGGTCATCTAGCACAGATACGCAGTATTTT. The encoded protein is CASSRGSSSTDTQYF.

The chain couples TRBV28 to TRBJ1-2; 9 bases match TRBD1. The junction had 11 bases not matched to a gene; V was cut back by 7 bases and J by 8 bases. Germline V CDR1 and CDR2: MDHEN, SYDVKM. This CDR3 spans 14 amino acids. The CDR3 sequence is CASTIPGQGNGYTF. The DNA for the CDR3 is TGTGCCAGCACCATCCCGGGACAGGGAAACGGCTACACCTTC.

This clone was observed at least ten times. The chain couples TRBV4-1 to TRBJ1-1; TRBD1 might be the D (5 bases). The CDR3 has 17 amino acids. Trimming took off 3 bases at V and 2 bases at J, with 19 bases between the two ends. CDR1 and CDR2 from the germline V gene are MGHRA and YSYEKL. CDR3 in amino acids: CASSHYPSGALNTEAFF. CDR3 coding DNA: TGCGCCAGCAGCCATTACCCGTCTGGGGCCCTAAACACTGAAGCTTTCTTT.

At least ten counts were recorded for this clone. The chain combines TRBV20-1 with TRBJ2-5; 9 bases fit TRBD1. J gave up 1 base and V 0 bases, and 0 bases lay outside the gene matches. The CDR3 contains 14 residues. CDR1 and CDR2 from the germline V gene are DFQATT and SNEGSKA (reference sequence). CDR3: CSAREGQGQETQYF. The CDR3, as DNA: TGCAGTGCTAGAGAGGGACAGGGCCAAGAGACCCAGTACTTC.

The chain uses TRBV28 and TRBJ1-1, with D unclear. The CDR3 has 11 residues. Germline-derived CDR1 and CDR2 are MDHEN and SYDVKM. Trimming shortened V by 7 bases and J by 4 bases, and 7 bases separated the two germline ends. The CDR3: CASTDTTEAFF. CDR3 bases: TGTGCCAGCACTGATACCACTGAAGCTTTCTTT.

This clone has a count of ten or more. The chain employs TRBV28 and TRBJ2-7; possibly TRBD1 for D (6 bases). Germline lookup yields CDR1 MDHEN and CDR2 SYDVKM. V dropped 4 bases and J dropped 6 bases, with 10 bases sitting between them. This CDR3 spans 12 amino acids. The CDR3 protein is CASSSSRGEQYF. Written as DNA, the CDR3 is TGTGCCAGCAGTTCATCCAGGGGCGAGCAGTACTTC.

The V and J genes are TRBV30 and TRBJ1-6; no definite D call. The CDR3 loop spans 13 amino acids. V was shortened by 2 bases and J by 10 bases, with 12 bases between the two germline ends. Germline V gene data show CDR1 as GTSNPN and CDR2 as SVGIG (reference sequence). The CDR3 sequence is CAWSTGVRSPLHF. The CDR3 bases are TGTGCCTGGAGTACTGGTGTGCGGTCACCCCTCCACTTT.

The table lists this clone with a count of one. This chain joins TRBV5-1 and TRBJ2-7; 7 bases fit TRBD1. Per the germline V gene, CDR1 is SGHRS and CDR2 is YFSETQ. The V segment lost 2 bases and the J segment 5 bases; nucleotides outside the gene matches: 7. The CDR3 sequence is 14 residues long. CDR3 loop: CASSFAADRDEQYF. The CDR3 region has the DNA TGCGCCAGCAGCTTTGCGGCTGACAGGGACGAGCAGTACTTC.

This clone has ten or more counts. CDR3 region: CASSYSDASTDTQYF. The CDR3 DNA is TGTGCCAGCAGTTACTCTGACGCAAGCACAGATACGCAGTATTTT. The rearrangement joins TRBV6-5 to TRBJ2-3; D not resolved. V shed 0 bases and J shed 0 bases, with 7 bases lying between them. The germline V gene has CDR1 MNHEY and CDR2 SVGAGI. The CDR3 has 15 amino acids.

This clone was detected ten times or more. The gene calls are TRBV5-6 and TRBJ2-1; possibly TRBD2 for D (6 bases). CDR1 SGHDT and CDR2 YYEEEE come from the germline V gene. V was clipped by 3 bases and J by 8 bases, with 15 bases between them. The CDR3 has 14 residues. CDR3 bases: TGTGCCAGCAGCTCCGCGGGACTGAACTATGAGCAGTTCTTC. Amino acids: CASSSAGLNYEQFF.

At least ten counts were recorded for this clone. The V call is TRBV15, the J call TRBJ2-4, with D hard to call. Germline V gene data show CDR1 as LNHNV and CDR2 as YYDKDF (reference sequence). V dropped 0 bases and J dropped 0 bases, with 12 bases sitting between them. This CDR3 is 17 amino acids long. CDR3 loop: CATSRDLSGLAKNIQYF. The CDR3, as DNA: TGTGCCACCAGCAGAGATTTGTCGGGTTTAGCCAAAAACATTCAGTACTTC.

The rearrangement joins TRBV20-1 to TRBJ2-1; 8 bases match TRBD2. Per germline, CDR1 DFQATT and CDR2 SNEGSKA (reference sequence). Trimming removed 0 bases from V and 7 bases from J; junction bases left unmatched: 14. CDR3 size: 17 residues. CDR3 protein: CSARDPGEAGEGNEQFF. DNA for the CDR3: TGCAGTGCTAGAGATCCCGGGGAAGCGGGAGAGGGAAATGAGCAGTTCTTC.

With regard to this clone: At one boundary the junction diverges from the germline segment, which might be a read error. V gene TRBV20-1 combines with J gene TRBJ2-5; D perhaps matches TRBD2 (5 bases). CDR3 size: 15 residues. Germline V gives CDR1 DFQATT, CDR2 SNEGSKA (reference sequence). The DNA of the CDR3 is TGCAGTGTTAGAGATGGGCGAGGGCGGCAAGATACCCAGTACTTC. Its protein is CSVRDGRGRQDTQYF.

The chain employs TRBV28 and TRBJ1-6; 7 positions agree with TRBD1. Trimming at V came to 2 bases and at J to 6 bases, leaving 7 bases not matched to a gene. The CDR3 has 16 amino acids. Germline CDR1 MDHEN, CDR2 SYDVKM. CDR3 DNA: TGTGCCAGCAGTTTAGTCCCCGGGACAGCTAATTCACCCCTCCACTTT. This gives the protein CASSLVPGTANSPLHF.

This clone occurred many times. The chain joins TRBV2 to TRBJ1-2; TRBD1 aligns across 8 bases. The J segment lost 2 bases and the V segment lost 5 bases, leaving 1 base of the junction unmatched. Germline CDR1 reads SNHLY; CDR2 reads FYNNEI. The length of the CDR3 is 13 residues. The CDR3 sequence is CASSRDRNYGYTF. The CDR3 DNA reads as TGTGCCAGCAGTAGGGACAGGAACTATGGCTACACCTTC.

The rearrangement joins TRBV4-1 to TRBJ1-2; D possibly corresponds to TRBD1 (6 bases). The germline CDR1 and CDR2 sequences are MGHRA and YSYEKL. V lost 3 bases to trimming and J lost 0 bases, with 14 bases between them. The CDR3 loop spans 16 amino acids. The CDR3 DNA sequence: TGCGCCAGCAGCCAGCTACGAACAGGGTCTAACTATGGCTACACCTTC. This encodes CASSQLRTGSNYGYTF.

This clone came up many times. The V call is TRBV24-1, the J call TRBJ2-7; the D gene is possibly TRBD2 (6 bases). The germline V gene has CDR1 KGHDR and CDR2 SFDVKD. The CDR3 is 11 residues long. The ends were cut back, 7 bases at V and 4 bases at J, with 7 bases in the middle. The CDR3 DNA is TGTGCCACCAGGGGGGGATACGAGCAGTACTTC. It encodes CATRGGYEQYF.

This clone was found many times. An end of the junction does not agree with germline; a read error may underlie this. Other DNA sequences in the same sample also yield this CDR3. The J gene is TRBJ1-1, the V gene TRBV18; weak D call: TRBD1 (6 bases). Germline loops: CDR1 KGHSH, CDR2 LQKENI. CDR3 length equals 13 residues. CDR3 region: CASSPPGRQGWLF. The CDR3 bases are TGTGCCAGCTCACCACCAGGGCGTCAGGGGTGGCTCTTT.

The chain has TRBV5-1 and TRBJ1-4; a possible D gene is TRBD1 (6 bases). The CDR3 covers 15 residues. The germline V and J ends were trimmed by 0 bases and 7 bases, with 13 bases remaining between them. In germline, CDR1 is SGHRS, CDR2 YFSETQ. CDR3 loop: CASSLAGEGIEKLFF. In nucleotides, the CDR3 is TGCGCCAGCAGCTTGGCAGGGGAGGGGATTGAAAAACTGTTTTTT.